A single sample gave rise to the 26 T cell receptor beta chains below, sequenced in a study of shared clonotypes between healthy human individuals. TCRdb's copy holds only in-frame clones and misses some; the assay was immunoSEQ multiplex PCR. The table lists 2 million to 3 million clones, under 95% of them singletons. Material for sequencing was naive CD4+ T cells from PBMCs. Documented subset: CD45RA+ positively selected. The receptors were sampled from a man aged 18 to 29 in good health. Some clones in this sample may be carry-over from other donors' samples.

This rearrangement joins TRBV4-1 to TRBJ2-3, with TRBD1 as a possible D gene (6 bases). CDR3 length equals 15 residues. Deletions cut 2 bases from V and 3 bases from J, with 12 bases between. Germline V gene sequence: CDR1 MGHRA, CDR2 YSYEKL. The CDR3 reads CASSQFHRATDTQYF. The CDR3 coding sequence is TGCGCCAGCAGCCAATTCCACAGGGCGACAGATACGCAGTATTTT.

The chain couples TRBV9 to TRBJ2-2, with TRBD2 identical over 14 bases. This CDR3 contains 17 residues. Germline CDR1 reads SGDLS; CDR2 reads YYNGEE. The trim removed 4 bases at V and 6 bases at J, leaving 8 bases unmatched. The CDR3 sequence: CASSSGLAGGRAGELFF. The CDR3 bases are TGTGCCAGCAGCTCAGGACTAGCGGGAGGTAGAGCCGGGGAGCTGTTTTTT.

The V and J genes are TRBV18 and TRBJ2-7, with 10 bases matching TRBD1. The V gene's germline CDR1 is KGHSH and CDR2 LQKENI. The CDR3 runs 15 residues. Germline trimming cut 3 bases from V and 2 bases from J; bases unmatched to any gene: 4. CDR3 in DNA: TGTGCCAGCTCACCCTACGGGACAGGGGCCTACGAGCAGTACTTC. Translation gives CASSPYGTGAYEQYF.

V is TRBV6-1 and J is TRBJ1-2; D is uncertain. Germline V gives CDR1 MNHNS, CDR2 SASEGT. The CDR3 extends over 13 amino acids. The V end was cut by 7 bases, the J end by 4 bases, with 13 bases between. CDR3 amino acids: CASTPKGGYGYTF. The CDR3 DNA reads TGTGCCAGCACCCCGAAAGGTGGCTATGGCTACACCTTC.

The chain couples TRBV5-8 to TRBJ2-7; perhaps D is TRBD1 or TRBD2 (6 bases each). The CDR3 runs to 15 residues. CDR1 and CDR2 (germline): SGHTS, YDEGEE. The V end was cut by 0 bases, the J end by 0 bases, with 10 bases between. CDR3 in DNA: TGTGCCAGCAGCTTGGCGGGGGCAACCTCCTACGAGCAGTACTTC. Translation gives CASSLAGATSYEQYF.

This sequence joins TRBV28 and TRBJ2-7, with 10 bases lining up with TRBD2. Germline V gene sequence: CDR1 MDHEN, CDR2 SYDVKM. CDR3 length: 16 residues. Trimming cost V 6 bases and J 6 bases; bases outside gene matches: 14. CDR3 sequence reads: CASSLSLLASGSEQYF. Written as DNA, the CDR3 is TGTGCCAGCAGCCTTTCCCTCCTGGCTAGCGGGAGCGAGCAGTACTTC.

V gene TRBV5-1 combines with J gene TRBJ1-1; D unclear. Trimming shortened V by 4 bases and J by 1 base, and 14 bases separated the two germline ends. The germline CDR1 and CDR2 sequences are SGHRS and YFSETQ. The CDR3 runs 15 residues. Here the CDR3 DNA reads TGCGCCAGCAGCCCTCAGGACTGGCGGAACACTGAAGCTTTCTTT. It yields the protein CASSPQDWRNTEAFF.

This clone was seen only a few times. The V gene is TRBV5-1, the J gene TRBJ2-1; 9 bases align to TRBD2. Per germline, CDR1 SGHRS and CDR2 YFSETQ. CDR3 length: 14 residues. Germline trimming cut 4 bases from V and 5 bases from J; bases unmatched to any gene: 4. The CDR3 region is CASSETSGNNEQFF. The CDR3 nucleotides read TGCGCCAGCAGCGAGACTAGCGGAAACAATGAGCAGTTCTTC.

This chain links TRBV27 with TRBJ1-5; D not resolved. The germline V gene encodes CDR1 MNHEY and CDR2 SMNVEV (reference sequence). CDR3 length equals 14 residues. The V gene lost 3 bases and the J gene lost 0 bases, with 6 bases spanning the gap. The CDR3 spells CASSFSTSNQPQHF. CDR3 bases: TGTGCCAGCAGTTTTAGTACTAGCAATCAGCCCCAGCATTTT.

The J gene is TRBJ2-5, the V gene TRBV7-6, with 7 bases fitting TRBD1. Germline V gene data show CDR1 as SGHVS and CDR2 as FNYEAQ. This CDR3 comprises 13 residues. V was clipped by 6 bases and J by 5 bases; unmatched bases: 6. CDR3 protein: CASRPQGEETQYF. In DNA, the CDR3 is TGTGCCAGCAGACCTCAGGGGGAGGAGACCCAGTACTTC.

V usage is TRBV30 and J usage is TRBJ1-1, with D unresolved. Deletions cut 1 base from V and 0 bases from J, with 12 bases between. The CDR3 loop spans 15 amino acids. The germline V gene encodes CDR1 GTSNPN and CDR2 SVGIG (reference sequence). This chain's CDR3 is CAWSGYTFLNTEAFF. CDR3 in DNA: TGTGCCTGGAGTGGCTATACGTTTTTGAACACTGAAGCTTTCTTT.

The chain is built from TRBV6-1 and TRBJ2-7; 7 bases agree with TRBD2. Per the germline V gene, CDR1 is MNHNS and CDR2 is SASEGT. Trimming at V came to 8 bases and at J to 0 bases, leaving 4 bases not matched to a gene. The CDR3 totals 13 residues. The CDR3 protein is CASEKRGSYEQYF. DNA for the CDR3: TGTGCCAGCGAAAAGCGGGGCTCCTACGAGCAGTACTTC.

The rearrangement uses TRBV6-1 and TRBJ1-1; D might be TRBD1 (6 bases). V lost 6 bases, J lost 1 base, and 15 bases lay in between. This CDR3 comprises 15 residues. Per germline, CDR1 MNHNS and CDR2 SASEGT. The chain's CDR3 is CASRRGVSWNTEAFF. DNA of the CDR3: TGTGCCAGCAGGAGGGGGGTATCTTGGAACACTGAAGCTTTCTTT.

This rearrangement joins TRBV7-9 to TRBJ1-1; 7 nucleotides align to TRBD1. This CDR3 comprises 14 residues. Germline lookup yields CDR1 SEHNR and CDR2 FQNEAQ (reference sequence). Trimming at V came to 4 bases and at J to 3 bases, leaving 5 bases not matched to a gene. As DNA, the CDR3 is TGTGCCAGCAGCTCGGACAGGATTTACACTGAAGCTTTCTTT. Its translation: CASSSDRIYTEAFF.

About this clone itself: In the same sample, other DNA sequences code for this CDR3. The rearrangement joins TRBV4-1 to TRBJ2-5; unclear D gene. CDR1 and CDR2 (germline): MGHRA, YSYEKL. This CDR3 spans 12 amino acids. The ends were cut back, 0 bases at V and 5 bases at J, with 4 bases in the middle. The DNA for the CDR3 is TGCGCCAGCAGCCAAGACAGGGAGACCCAGTACTTC. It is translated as CASSQDRETQYF.

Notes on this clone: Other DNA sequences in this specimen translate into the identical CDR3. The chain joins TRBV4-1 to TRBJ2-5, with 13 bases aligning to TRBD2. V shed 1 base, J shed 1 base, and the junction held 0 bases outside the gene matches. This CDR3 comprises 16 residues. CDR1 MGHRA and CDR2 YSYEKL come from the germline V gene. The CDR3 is CASSQGTSGGQETQYF. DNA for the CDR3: TGCGCCAGCAGCCAAGGGACTAGCGGGGGCCAAGAGACCCAGTACTTC.

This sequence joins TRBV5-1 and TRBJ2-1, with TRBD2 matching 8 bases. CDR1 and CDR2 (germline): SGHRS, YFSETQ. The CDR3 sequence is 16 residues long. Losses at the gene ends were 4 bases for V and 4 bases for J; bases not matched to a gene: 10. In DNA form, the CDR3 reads TGCGCCAGCAGCAGCCTAAGCGGGGGAGCTTACAATGAGCAGTTCTTC. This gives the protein CASSSLSGGAYNEQFF.

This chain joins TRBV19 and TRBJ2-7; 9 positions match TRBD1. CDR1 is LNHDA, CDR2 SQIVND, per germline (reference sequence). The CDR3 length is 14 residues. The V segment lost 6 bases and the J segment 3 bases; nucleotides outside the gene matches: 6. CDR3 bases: TGTGCCAGTAGGGCGGGGACAGGGCTCTACGAGCAGTACTTC. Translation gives CASRAGTGLYEQYF.

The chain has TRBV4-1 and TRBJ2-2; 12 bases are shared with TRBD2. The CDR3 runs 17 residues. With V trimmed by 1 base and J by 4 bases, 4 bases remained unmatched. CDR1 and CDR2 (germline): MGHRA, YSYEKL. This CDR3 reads CASSQGLAGVSTGELFF. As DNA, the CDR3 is TGCGCCAGCAGCCAAGGACTAGCGGGAGTATCCACCGGGGAGCTGTTTTTT.

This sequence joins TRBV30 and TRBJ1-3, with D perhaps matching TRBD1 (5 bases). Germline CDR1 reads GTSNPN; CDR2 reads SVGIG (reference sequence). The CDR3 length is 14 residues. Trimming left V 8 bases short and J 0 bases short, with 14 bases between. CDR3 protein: CAQVGAYSGNTIYF. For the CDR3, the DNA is TGTGCCCAGGTCGGGGCCTACTCTGGAAACACCATATATTTT.

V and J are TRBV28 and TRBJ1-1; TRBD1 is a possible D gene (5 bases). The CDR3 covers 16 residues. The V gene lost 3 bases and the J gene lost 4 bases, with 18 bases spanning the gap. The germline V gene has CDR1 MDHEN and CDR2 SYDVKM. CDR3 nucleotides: TGTGCCAGCAGTTTCTTTGCCGCAGGGTTGGGCACTGAAGCTTTCTTT. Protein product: CASSFFAAGLGTEAFF.

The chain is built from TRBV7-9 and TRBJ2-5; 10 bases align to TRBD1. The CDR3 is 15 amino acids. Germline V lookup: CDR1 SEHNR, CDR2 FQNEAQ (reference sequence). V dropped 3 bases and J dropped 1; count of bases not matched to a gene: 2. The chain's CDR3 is CASSFGQGGQETQYF. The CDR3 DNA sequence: TGTGCCAGCAGCTTCGGACAGGGGGGCCAAGAGACCCAGTACTTC.

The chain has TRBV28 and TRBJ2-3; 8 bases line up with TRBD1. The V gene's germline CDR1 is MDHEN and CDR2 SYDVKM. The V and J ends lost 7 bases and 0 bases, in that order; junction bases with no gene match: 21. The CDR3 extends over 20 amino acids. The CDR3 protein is CASMLYSPGDRQGSTDTQYF. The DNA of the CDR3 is TGTGCCAGCATGCTTTACTCGCCAGGGGACCGACAGGGGAGCACAGATACGCAGTATTTT.

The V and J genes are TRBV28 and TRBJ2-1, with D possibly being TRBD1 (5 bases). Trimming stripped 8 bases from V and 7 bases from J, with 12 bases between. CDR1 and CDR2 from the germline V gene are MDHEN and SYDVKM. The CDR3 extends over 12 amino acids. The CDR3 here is CASVGRTNEQFF. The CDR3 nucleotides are TGTGCCAGCGTAGGACGGACAAATGAGCAGTTCTTC. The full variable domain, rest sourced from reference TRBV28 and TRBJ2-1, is DVKVTQSSRYLVKRTGEKVFLECVQDMDHENMFWYRQDPGLGLRLIYFSYDVKMKEKGDIPEGYSVSREKKERFSLILESASTNQTSMYLCASVGRTNEQFFGPGTRLTVL.

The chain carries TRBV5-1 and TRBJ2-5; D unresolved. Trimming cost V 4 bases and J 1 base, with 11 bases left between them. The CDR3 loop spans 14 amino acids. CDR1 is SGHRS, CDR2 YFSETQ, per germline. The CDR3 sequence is CASSQTVAQETQYF. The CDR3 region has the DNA TGCGCCAGCAGCCAGACGGTGGCCCAAGAGACCCAGTACTTC.

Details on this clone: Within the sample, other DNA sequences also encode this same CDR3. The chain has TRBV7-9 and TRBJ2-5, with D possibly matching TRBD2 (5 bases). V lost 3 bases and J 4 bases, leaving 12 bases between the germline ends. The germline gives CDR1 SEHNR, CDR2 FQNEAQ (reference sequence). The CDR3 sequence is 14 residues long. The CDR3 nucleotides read TGTGCCAGCAGCTTCTCAGGAGGTGGAGAGACCCAGTACTTC. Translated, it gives CASSFSGGGETQYF.